Below, 9 T cell receptor beta chains from the same sample are listed, as sequenced in a study of blood T cell repertoires in COVID-19. Measured with immunoSEQ multiplex PCR; TCRdb has only the in-frame clones, and not every one. The profile covers about 97,000 clones, with about 91% appearing a single time and about 4% taken by the ten largest. Sequenced input: peripheral blood. These TCRs come from a man between 18 and 29 years old with acute or convalescent COVID-19.

The chain combines TRBV6-5 with TRBJ2-2, with 11 nucleotides matching TRBD2. CDR3 length: 15 amino acids. After removal of 5 bases from V and 3 bases from J, the junction contained 2 bases not matched to a gene. Germline values: CDR1 MNHEY, CDR2 SVGAGI. CDR3 protein: CASSKLAGDTGELFF. CDR3 DNA sequence: TGTGCCAGCAGTAAACTAGCGGGGGACACCGGGGAGCTGTTTTTT.

The chain is built from TRBV5-8 and TRBJ2-7; tentatively, D is TRBD1 (5 bases). The CDR3 runs 13 residues. Germline CDR1 reads SGHTS; CDR2 reads YDEGEE. With 7 bases removed from V and 2 bases from J, the gap between germline ends came to 13 bases. CDR3 nucleotide sequence: TGTGCCAGCTTTAGCTCGACAGCCTACGAGCAGTACTTC. It codes for CASFSSTAYEQYF.

This clone was recorded a few times. The chain has TRBV5-1 and TRBJ1-2; the match to TRBD1 covers 9 bases. This CDR3 spans 15 amino acids. Trimming at V came to 6 bases and at J to 4 bases, leaving 10 bases not matched to a gene. In germline, CDR1 is SGHRS, CDR2 YFSETQ. The CDR3 protein is CASNRESGQGYGYTF. The CDR3 DNA reads as TGCGCCAGCAATCGTGAATCGGGACAGGGCTATGGCTACACCTTC.

This chain uses TRBV29-1 with TRBJ2-2; 7 bases align to TRBD1. CDR1 and CDR2 (germline): SQVTM, ANQGSEA. The length of the CDR3 is 14 residues. The junction had 6 bases not matched to a gene; V was cut back by 5 bases and J by 3 bases. The CDR3 DNA sequence: TGCAGCGTTTTTGGACAGGAGTACACCGGGGAGCTGTTTTTT. This codes for CSVFGQEYTGELFF.

The chain recombines TRBV5-1 with TRBJ2-1; the match to TRBD2 covers 9 bases. CDR3 length: 15 residues. Trimming cost V 2 bases and J 4 bases; bases outside gene matches: 4. CDR1 and CDR2 (germline): SGHRS, YFSETQ. The CDR3 sequence: CASSFGGRAYNEQFF. The CDR3 DNA sequence: TGCGCCAGCAGCTTCGGCGGGAGGGCGTACAATGAGCAGTTCTTC.

The rearrangement uses TRBV27 and TRBJ1-4; D gene uncertain. This CDR3 has 14 residues. Looked up from germline, CDR1 is MNHEY and CDR2 is SMNVEV (reference sequence). Deletions cut 2 bases from V and 5 bases from J, with 9 bases between. CDR3 in amino acids: CASSLSPPNEKLFF. In nucleotides, the CDR3 is TGTGCCAGCAGTTTAAGCCCGCCCAATGAAAAACTGTTTTTT.

The chain uses TRBV5-4 and TRBJ2-5, with D tentatively TRBD2 (6 bases). Germline V gives CDR1 SGHNT, CDR2 YYREEE (reference sequence). V lost 0 bases and J 5 bases, leaving 11 bases between the germline ends. CDR3 length equals 14 residues. In DNA form, the CDR3 reads TGTGCCAGCAGCTTGGGACCAGGGAGGGAGACCCAGTACTTC. This gives the protein CASSLGPGRETQYF.

CDR3 region: CAWTRGQGAEAFF. CDR3 sequence (DNA): TGTGCCTGGACAAGGGGACAGGGAGCTGAAGCTTTCTTT. The chain has TRBV30 and TRBJ1-1; 9 bases are a match to TRBD1. This CDR3 region has 13 residues. Germline V gene sequence: CDR1 GTSNPN, CDR2 SVGIG (reference sequence). Trimming took 4 bases from V and 6 from J; bases not matched to a gene: 6.

The rearrangement uses TRBV9 and TRBJ1-3, with D perhaps matching TRBD1 (6 bases). Germline assignment: CDR1 SGDLS and CDR2 YYNGEE. The V and J ends lost 4 bases and 0 bases respectively, with 11 bases between them. The CDR3 consists of 15 residues. Here the CDR3 DNA reads TGTGCCAGCAGCACAACAGGGTTCTCTGGAAACACCATATATTTT. It is translated as CASSTTGFSGNTIYF.